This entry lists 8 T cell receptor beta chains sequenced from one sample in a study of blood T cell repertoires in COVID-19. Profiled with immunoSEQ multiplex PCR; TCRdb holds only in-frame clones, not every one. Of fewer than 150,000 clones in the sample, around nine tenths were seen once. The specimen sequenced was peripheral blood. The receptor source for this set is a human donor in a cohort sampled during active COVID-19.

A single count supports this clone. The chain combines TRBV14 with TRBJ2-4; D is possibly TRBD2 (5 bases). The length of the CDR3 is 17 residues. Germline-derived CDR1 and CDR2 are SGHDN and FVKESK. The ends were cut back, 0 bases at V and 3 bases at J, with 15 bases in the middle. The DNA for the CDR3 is TGTGCCAGCAGCCAAGATCCCGGCCGGGATCACAAAAACATTCAGTACTTC. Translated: CASSQDPGRDHKNIQYF.

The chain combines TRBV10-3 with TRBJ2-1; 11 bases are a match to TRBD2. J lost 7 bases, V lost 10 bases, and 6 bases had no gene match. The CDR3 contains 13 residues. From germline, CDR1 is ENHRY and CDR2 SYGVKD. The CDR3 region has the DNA TGTGCCACCGAGACTAGCGGGGCAAATGAGCAGTTCTTC. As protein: CATETSGANEQFF.

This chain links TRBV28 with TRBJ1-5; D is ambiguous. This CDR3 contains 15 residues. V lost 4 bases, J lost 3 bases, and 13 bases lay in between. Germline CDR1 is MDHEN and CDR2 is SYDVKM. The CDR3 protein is CASSSHQVYNQPQHF. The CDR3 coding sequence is TGTGCCAGCAGTTCCCATCAGGTTTACAATCAGCCCCAGCATTTT.

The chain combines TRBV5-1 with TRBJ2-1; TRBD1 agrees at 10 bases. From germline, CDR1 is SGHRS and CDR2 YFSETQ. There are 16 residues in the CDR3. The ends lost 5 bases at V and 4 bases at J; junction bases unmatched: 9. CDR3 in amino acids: CASRIRTGGSYNEQFF. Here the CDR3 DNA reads TGCGCCAGCAGGATCAGGACAGGGGGTTCGTACAATGAGCAGTTCTTC. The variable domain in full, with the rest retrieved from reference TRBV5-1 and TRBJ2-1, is KAGVTQTPRYLIKTRGQQVTLSCSPISGHRSVSWYQQTPGQGLQFLFEYFSETQRNKGNFPGRFSGRQFSNSRSEMNVSTLELGDSALYLCASRIRTGGSYNEQFFGPGTRLTVL.

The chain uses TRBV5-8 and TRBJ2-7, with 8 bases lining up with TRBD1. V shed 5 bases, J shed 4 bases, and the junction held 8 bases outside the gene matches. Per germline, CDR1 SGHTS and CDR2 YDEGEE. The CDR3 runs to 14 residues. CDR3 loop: CASSSTGDHYEQYF. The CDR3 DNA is TGTGCCAGCAGTTCGACAGGGGATCATTACGAGCAGTACTTC.

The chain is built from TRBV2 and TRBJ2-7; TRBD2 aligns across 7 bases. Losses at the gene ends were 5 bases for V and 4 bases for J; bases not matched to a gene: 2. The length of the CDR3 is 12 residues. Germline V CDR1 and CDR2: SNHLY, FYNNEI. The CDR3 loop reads CASSSSGYEQYF. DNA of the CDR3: TGTGCCAGCAGTTCTAGCGGATACGAGCAGTACTTC.

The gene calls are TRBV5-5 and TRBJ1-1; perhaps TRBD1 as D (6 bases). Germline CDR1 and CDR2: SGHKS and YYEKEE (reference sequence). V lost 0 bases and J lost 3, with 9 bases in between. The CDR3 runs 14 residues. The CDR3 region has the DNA TGTGCCAGCAGCTTGGTCCCAGGGGACACTGAAGCTTTCTTT. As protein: CASSLVPGDTEAFF.

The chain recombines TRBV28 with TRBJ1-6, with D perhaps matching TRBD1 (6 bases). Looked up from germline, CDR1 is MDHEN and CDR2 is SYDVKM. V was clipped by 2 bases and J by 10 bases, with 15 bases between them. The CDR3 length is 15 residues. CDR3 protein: CASSLEGGGNSPLHF. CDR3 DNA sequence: TGTGCCAGCAGTTTAGAGGGTGGGGGCAACTCACCCCTCCACTTT.